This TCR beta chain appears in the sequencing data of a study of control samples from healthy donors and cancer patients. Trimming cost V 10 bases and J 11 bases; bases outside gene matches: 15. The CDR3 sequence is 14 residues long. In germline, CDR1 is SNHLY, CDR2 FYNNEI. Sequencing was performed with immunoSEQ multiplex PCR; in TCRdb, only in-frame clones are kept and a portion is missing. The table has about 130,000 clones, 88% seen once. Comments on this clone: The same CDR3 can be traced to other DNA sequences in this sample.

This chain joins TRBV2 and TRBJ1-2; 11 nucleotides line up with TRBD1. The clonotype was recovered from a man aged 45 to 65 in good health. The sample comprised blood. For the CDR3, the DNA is TGTGCCACCTCCGGGACAGGGGGTCGAGGTGGTTACACCTTC. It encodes CATSGTGGRGGYTF.